This is a list of T cell receptor beta chains from one sample in a study of brain T cells in children with intractable seizures. Produced via immunoSEQ multiplex PCR; TCRdb's table is partial and in-frame only. The sample holds roughly 120,000 clones, 85% to 95% seen once. The sample here was peripheral blood, taken at surgery. These receptors were taken from a boy in the first two years of life with hemimegalencephaly and intractable seizures. CDR3s include the opening cysteine and the closing phenylalanine or tryptophan. Each record gives: CDR3 protein, CDR3 DNA, clone size, V gene, D gene, J gene. The D gene is left open where the match is weak. Size tells how often a clone was seen (once, few, many) or the class of an expanded clone, and some rows leave it out.

CDR3 protein: CASTTGGGNYGYTF
CDR3 DNA: TGTGCCAGCACGACAGGGGGAGGAAACTATGGCTACACCTTC
clone size: NA
V gene: TRBV3-1/TRBV3-2
D gene: TRBD1
J gene: TRBJ1-2

CDR3 protein: CASSIRASGSRSTGELFF
CDR3 DNA: TGTGCCAGCAGTATACGGGCTAGCGGGAGTCGGAGCACCGGGGAGCTGTTTTTT
clone size: NA
V gene: TRBV7-9
D gene: TRBD2
J gene: TRBJ2-2

CDR3 protein: CASSQERGLPTGELFF
CDR3 DNA: TGTGCCAGCAGCCAAGAGAGGGGACTACCCACCGGGGAGCTGTTTTTT
clone size: NA
V gene: TRBV4-2
D gene: TRBD2
J gene: TRBJ2-2

CDR3 protein: CASSPLDTGFGSYEQYF
CDR3 DNA: TGTGCCAGCTCACCACTCGACACGGGCTTCGGGTCCTACGAGCAGTACTTC
clone size: NA
V gene: TRBV18
D gene: NA
J gene: TRBJ2-7

CDR3 protein: CASSPRLGTYEQYF
CDR3 DNA: TGTGCCAGCAGCCCAAGACTGGGAACCTACGAGCAGTACTTC
clone size: NA
V gene: TRBV5-6
D gene: NA
J gene: TRBJ2-7

CDR3 protein: CASSPSRANEQFF
CDR3 DNA: TGTGCCAGCTCACCGTCCAGGGCGAATGAGCAGTTCTTC
clone size: NA
V gene: TRBV18
D gene: NA
J gene: TRBJ2-1

CDR3 protein: CASSLTPAGEQYF
CDR3 DNA: TGCGCCAGCAGTCTAACCCCGGCGGGGGAGCAGTACTTC
clone size: once
V gene: TRBV5-1
D gene: NA
J gene: TRBJ2-7

CDR3 protein: CASSFIGTHNYGYTF
CDR3 DNA: TGTGCCAGCAGCTTTATAGGGACACATAACTATGGCTACACCTTC
clone size: NA
V gene: TRBV7-9
D gene: NA
J gene: TRBJ1-2

CDR3 protein: CASSPGVGNTGELFF
CDR3 DNA: TGTGCCAGCAGTCCAGGGGTTGGGAACACCGGGGAGCTGTTTTTT
clone size: NA
V gene: TRBV7-3
D gene: NA
J gene: TRBJ2-2

CDR3 protein: CSVARQGGETQYF
CDR3 DNA: TGCAGCGTGGCCCGACAGGGAGGGGAGACCCAGTACTTC
clone size: NA
V gene: TRBV29-1
D gene: NA
J gene: TRBJ2-5